These 8 T cell receptor beta chains originate from one sample sequenced in a study of T cell responses to AZD1222 COVID-19 vaccine (dated by TCRdb to the early 2020s). Explained via the paper, the time point label denotes: baseline before first vaccination. The intended sense of this specimen's treatment or condition label: meningococcal conjugate vaccine given as trial control. Libraries came from the immunoSEQ multiplex PCR assay. Entries here come from immuneACCESS through TCRdb and include only in-frame sequences with V and J called. Some clones fail to appear in such tables; in the studies checked, an unresolved V gene covers under half of the shortfall, and the cause of the remainder is unknown. Present in this sample are some 150,000 clones, approximately 93% of which were seen just once. More than 0.7% of the sample lies in the top ten. Sequenced material: peripheral blood, taken on day 0 of MenACWY control vaccination. All receptors come from an adult in good health.

This chain connects TRBV5-1 to TRBJ2-7; no clear D. This CDR3 is built from 14 residues. Germline-derived CDR1 and CDR2 are SGHRS and YFSETQ. The V gene lost 6 bases and the J gene lost 0 bases, with 13 bases spanning the gap. CDR3 sequence reads: CASTQGTDSYEQYF. In DNA form, the CDR3 reads TGCGCCAGCACCCAAGGAACAGACTCCTACGAGCAGTACTTC.

The J gene is TRBJ2-7, the V gene TRBV7-9; no reliable D call. Trimming cost V 6 bases and J 5 bases, with 17 bases left between them. Germline CDR1 SEHNR, CDR2 FQNEAQ (reference sequence). The CDR3 contains 14 residues. CDR3 residues: CASSFGGPLHEQYF. CDR3 nucleotides: TGTGCCAGCAGTTTCGGCGGCCCCCTTCACGAGCAGTACTTC.

This rearrangement joins TRBV19 to TRBJ1-2, with D possibly being TRBD1 (5 bases). Germline loops: CDR1 LNHDA, CDR2 SQIVND (reference sequence). The CDR3 runs 14 residues. V was shortened by 7 bases and J by 5 bases, with 17 bases between the two germline ends. CDR3 sequence: CASKGIGTEYGYTF. CDR3 nucleotide sequence: TGTGCCAGTAAGGGAATCGGGACGGAGTATGGCTACACCTTC.

In DNA form, the CDR3 reads TGTGCCAGCAGCCTCCGCGGAGATACGCAGTATTTT. Translation: CASSLRGDTQYF. The chain combines TRBV5-4 with TRBJ2-3, with D hard to call. Germline V lookup: CDR1 SGHNT, CDR2 YYREEE (reference sequence). There are 12 residues in the CDR3. V was clipped by 4 bases and J by 5 bases, with 8 bases between them.

The gene calls are TRBV9 and TRBJ1-1; D ambiguous. This CDR3 region has 15 residues. Trimming stripped 0 bases from V and 0 bases from J, with 9 bases between. Looked up from germline, CDR1 is SGDLS and CDR2 is YYNGEE. The CDR3 nucleotides read TGTGCCAGCAGCGTAGAGGTAGCGTTGAACACTGAAGCTTTCTTT. Protein sequence: CASSVEVALNTEAFF.

CDR3 sequence (DNA): TGTGCCACCAGCAGAGATGCCGGGCTAGCGCAAGAGACCCAGTACTTC. It is translated as CATSRDAGLAQETQYF. This chain connects TRBV15 to TRBJ2-5; D possibly corresponds to TRBD2 (6 bases). Between the trimmed V and J ends, which lost 0 bases and 2 bases, there was a span of 13 bases. The CDR3 sequence is 16 residues long. Germline loops: CDR1 LNHNV, CDR2 YYDKDF (reference sequence).

This clone was picked up a small number of times. V is TRBV6-1 and J is TRBJ2-3; 7 bases map to TRBD1. The germline V gene has CDR1 MNHNS and CDR2 SASEGT. Trimming at V came to 2 bases and at J to 1 base, leaving 3 bases not matched to a gene. The CDR3 runs to 15 residues. The CDR3 nucleotides are TGTGCCAGCAGTGAATCCCAGGGGGGCACAGATACGCAGTATTTT. Amino acids: CASSESQGGTDTQYF.

The V call is TRBV6-1, the J call TRBJ1-1; D perhaps matches TRBD1 (6 bases). CDR1 and CDR2 from the germline V gene are MNHNS and SASEGT. V gave up 1 base and J gave up 7 bases, with 13 bases separating them. The CDR3 runs 14 residues. The CDR3 DNA follows: TGTGCCAGCAGTGAAGAGGGGGGGTCGGGTGAAGCTTTCTTT. This encodes CASSEEGGSGEAFF.